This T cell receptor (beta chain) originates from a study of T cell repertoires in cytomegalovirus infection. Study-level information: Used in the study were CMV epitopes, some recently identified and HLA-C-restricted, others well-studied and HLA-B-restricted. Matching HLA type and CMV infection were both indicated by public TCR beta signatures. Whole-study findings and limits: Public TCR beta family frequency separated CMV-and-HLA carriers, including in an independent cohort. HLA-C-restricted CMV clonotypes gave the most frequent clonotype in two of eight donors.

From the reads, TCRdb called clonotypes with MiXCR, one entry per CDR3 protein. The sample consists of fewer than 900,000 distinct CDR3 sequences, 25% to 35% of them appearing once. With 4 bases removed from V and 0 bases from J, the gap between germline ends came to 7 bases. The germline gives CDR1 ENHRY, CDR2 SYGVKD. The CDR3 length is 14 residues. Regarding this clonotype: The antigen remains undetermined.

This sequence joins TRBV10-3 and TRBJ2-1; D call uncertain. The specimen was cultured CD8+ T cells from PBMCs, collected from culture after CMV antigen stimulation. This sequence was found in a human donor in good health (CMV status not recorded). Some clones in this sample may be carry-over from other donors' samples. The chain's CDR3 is CAISGASSYNEQFF. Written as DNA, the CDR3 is TGTGCCATCAGTGGAGCAAGCTCCTACAATGAGCAGTTCTTC.